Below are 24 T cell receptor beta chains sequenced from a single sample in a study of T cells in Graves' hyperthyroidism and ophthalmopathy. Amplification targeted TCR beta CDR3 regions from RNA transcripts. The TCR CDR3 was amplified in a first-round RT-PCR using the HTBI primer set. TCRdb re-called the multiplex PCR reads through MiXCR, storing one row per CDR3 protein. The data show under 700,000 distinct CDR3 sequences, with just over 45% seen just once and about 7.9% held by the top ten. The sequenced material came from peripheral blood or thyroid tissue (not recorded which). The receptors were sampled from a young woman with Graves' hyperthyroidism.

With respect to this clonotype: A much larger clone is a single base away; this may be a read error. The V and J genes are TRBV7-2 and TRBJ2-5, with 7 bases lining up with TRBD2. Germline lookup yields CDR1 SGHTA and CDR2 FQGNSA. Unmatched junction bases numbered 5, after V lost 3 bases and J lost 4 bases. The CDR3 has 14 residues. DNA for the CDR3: TGTGCCAGCAGCTTGGGAGGGGAGTCAGAGACCCAGTACTTC. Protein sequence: CASSLGGESETQYF.

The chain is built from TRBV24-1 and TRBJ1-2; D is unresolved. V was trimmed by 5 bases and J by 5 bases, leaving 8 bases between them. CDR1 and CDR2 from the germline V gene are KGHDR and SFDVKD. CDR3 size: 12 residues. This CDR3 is CATSAAEYGYTF. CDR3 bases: TGTGCCACCAGTGCGGCCGAGTATGGCTACACCTTC.

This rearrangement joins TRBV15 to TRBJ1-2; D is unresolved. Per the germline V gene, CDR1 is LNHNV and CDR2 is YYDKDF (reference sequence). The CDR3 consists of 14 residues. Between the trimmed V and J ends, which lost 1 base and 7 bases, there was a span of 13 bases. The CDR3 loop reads CATSRAAGDGGYTF. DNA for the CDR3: TGTGCCACCAGCAGAGCGGCCGGGGATGGTGGCTACACCTTC.

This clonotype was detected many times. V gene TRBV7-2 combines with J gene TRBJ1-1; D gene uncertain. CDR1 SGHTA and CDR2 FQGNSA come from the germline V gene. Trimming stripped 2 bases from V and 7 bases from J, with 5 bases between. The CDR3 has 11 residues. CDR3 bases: TGTGCCAGCAGCTTATGGGGTGAAGCTTTCTTT. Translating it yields CASSLWGEAFF.

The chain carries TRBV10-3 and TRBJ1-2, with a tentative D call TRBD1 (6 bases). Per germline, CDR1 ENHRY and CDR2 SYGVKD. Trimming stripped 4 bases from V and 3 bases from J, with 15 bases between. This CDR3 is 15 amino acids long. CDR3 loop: CAISAPQGYDYGYTF. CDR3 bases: TGTGCCATCAGTGCCCCACAGGGATACGACTATGGCTACACCTTC.

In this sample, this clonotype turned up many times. The CDR3 loop reads CASSLGPANYGYTF. In DNA, the CDR3 is TGTGCCAGCAGCTTGGGGCCAGCTAACTATGGCTACACCTTC. V and J are TRBV7-2 and TRBJ1-2; weak D call: TRBD1 (5 bases). Trimming took 3 bases from V and 0 from J, leaving 8 bases between them. In germline, CDR1 is SGHTA, CDR2 FQGNSA. The CDR3 runs to 14 residues.

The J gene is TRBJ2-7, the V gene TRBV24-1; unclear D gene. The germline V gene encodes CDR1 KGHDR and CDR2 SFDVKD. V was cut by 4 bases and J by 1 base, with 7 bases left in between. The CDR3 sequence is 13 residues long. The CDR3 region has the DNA TGTGCCACCAGTGACCGCACTTCCTACGAGCAGTACTTC. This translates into CATSDRTSYEQYF.

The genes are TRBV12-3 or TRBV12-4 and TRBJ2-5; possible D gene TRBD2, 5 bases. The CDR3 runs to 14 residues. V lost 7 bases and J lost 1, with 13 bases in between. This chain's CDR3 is CASTRAVIQETQYF. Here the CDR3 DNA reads TGTGCCAGCACTCGAGCGGTGATCCAAGAGACCCAGTACTTC.

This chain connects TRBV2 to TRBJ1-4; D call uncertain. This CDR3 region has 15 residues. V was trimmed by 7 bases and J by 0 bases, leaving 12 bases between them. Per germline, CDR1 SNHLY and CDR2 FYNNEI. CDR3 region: CASTYSTTTNEKLFF. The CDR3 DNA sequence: TGTGCCAGCACTTACTCCACCACAACTAATGAAAAACTGTTTTTT.

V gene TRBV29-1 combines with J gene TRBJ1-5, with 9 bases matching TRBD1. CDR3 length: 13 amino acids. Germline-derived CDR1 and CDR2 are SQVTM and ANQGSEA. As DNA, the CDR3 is TGCAGGGCTAGAGAACAGGGGGCTTGGGCCCAGCATTTT. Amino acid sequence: CRAREQGAWAQHF.

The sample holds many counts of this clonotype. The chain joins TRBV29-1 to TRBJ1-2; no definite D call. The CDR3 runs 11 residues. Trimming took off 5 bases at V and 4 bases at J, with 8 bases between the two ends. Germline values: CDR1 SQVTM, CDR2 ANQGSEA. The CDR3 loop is CSVFAAYGYTF. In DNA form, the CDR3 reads TGCAGCGTTTTTGCGGCCTATGGCTACACCTTC. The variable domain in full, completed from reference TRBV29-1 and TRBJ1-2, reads SAVISQKPSRDICQRGTSLTIQCQVDSQVTMMFWYRQQPGQSLTLIATANQGSEATYESGFVIDKFPISRPNLTFSTLTVSNMSPEDSSIYLCSVFAAYGYTFGSGTRLTVV.

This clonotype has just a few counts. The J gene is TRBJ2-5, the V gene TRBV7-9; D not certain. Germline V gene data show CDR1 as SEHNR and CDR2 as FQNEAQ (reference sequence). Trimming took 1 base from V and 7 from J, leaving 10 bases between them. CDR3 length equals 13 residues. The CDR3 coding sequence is TGTGCCAGCAGCTTAGAAGGCGAGTTGACCCAGTACTTC. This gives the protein CASSLEGELTQYF.

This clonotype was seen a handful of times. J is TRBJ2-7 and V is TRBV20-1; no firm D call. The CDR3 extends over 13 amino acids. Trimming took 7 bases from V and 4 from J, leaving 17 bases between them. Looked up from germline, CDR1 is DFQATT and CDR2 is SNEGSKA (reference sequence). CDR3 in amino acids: CSGRGRLDYEQYF. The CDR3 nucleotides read TGCAGTGGACGAGGACGGCTTGATTACGAGCAGTACTTC.

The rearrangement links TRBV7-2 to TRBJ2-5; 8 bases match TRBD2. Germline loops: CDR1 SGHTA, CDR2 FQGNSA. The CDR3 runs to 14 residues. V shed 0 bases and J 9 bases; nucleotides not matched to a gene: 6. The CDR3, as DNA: TGTGCCAGCAGCTTAGCGGGACTAGTAACGGCCCAGTACTTC. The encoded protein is CASSLAGLVTAQYF.

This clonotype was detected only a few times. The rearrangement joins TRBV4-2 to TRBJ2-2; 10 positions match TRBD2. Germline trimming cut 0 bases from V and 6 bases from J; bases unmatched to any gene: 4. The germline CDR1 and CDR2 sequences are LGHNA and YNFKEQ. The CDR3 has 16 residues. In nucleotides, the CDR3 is TGTGCCAGCAGCCAAGATCCTAGCGGGAGCTCCGGGGAGCTGTTTTTT. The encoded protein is CASSQDPSGSSGELFF.

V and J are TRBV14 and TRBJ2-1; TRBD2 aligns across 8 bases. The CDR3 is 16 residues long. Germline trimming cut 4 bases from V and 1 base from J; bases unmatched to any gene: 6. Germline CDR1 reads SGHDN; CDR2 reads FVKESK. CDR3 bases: TGTGCCAGCAGCCCGGTTGGCGGGAGGTCCTACAATGAGCAGTTCTTC. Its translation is CASSPVGGRSYNEQFF.

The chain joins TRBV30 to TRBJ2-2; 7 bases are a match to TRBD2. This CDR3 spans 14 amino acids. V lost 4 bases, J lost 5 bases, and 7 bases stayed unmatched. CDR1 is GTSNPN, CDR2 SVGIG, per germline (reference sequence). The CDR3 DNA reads TGTGCCTGGACCGGGACTACTGTGACCGGGGAGCTGTTTTTT. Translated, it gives CAWTGTTVTGELFF. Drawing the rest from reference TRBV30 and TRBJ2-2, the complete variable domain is SQTIHQWPATLVQPVGSPLSLECTVEGTSNPNLYWYRQAAGRGLQLLFYSVGIGQISSEVPQNLSASRPQDRQFILSSKKLLLSDSGFYLCAWTGTTVTGELFFGEGSRLTVL.

In nucleotides, the CDR3 is TGTGCCAGCAGTCCCTACGGAGGACCTGATACTTTCTTT. Protein: CASSPYGGPDTFF. V is TRBV7-2 and J is TRBJ1-1; D is unclear. Germline-derived CDR1 and CDR2 are SGHTA and FQGNSA. The CDR3 length is 13 residues. V gave up 6 bases and J gave up 12 bases, with 20 bases separating them.

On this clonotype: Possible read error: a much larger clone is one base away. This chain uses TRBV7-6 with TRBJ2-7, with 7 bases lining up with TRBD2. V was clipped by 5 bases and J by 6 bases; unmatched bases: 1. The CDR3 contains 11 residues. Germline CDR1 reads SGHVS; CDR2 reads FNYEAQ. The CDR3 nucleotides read TGTGCCAGCAGCGGGAGGGTCGAGCAGTACTTC. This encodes CASSGRVEQYF.

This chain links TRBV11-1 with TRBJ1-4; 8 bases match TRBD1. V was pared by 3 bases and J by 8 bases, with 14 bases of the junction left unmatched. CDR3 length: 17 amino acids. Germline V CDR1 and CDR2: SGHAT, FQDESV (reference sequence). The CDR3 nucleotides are TGTGCCAGCAGCTTGGTAGGGACAGGAGGGAGTGAGGAAAAACTGTTTTTT. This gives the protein CASSLVGTGGSEEKLFF.

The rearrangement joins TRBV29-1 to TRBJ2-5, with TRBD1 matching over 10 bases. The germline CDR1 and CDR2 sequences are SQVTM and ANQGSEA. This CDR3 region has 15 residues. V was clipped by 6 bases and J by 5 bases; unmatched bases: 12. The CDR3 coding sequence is TGCAGCGTGGTCACCGGGACAGGGGATGGGGAGACCCAGTACTTC. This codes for CSVVTGTGDGETQYF.

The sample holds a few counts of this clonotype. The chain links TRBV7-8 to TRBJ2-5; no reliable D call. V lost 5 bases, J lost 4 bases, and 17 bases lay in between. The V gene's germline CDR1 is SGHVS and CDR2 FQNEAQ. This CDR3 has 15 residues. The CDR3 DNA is TGTGCCAGCAGCCAAGATCTTGCAGACCGAGAGACCCAGTACTTC. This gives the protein CASSQDLADRETQYF.

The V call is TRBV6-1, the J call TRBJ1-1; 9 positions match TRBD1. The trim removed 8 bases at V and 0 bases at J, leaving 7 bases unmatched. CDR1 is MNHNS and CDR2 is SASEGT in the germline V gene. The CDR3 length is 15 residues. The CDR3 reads CASGSGTGMNTEAFF. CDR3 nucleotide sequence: TGTGCCAGCGGCTCCGGGACAGGGATGAACACTGAAGCTTTCTTT.

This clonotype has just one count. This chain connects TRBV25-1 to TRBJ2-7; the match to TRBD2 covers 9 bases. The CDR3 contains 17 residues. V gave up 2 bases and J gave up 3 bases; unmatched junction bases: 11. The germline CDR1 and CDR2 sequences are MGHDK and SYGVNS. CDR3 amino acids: CASSEGASGTHGYEQYF. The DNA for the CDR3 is TGTGCCAGCAGTGAAGGGGCTAGCGGGACACACGGCTACGAGCAGTACTTC.